The TCR beta chain described here comes from a study of blood T cells in healthy people across ages. Study-level findings and limits: What prevented conclusive comparison of naive and antigen-experienced cells was that PBMCs were unsorted.

Germline loops: CDR1 MNHEY, CDR2 SVGEGT. The CDR3 has 14 residues. Sample-barcoded 5' priming and a J-beta primer mix drove a second PCR of about 6 to 11 cycles. TCRdb reanalysed the 5' RACE reads using MiXCR and keeps one entry per CDR3 protein. Here the sample spans about 640,000 distinct CDR3 sequences, approximately 50% being singletons. To note about this clonotype: Its antigen is unknown. The junction and the germline gene differ at one end; a read error may be behind it.

This TCR was sampled from a man aged 60-69 years in good health. The rearrangement joins TRBV6-2 or TRBV6-3 to TRBJ2-5; maybe TRBD2 (5 bases). Sequenced material: blood. Written as DNA, the CDR3 is TGTGCCGGCAGCGAAGGGAGACCACCAGAGACCCAGTACTTC. This gives the protein CAGSEGRPPETQYF.